This TCR beta chain originates from a study of regulatory T cells in long-lasting Graves disease. In the case of this clonotype: Its antigen is undetermined.

Regarding the study as a whole: Sample size was small, which may have lowered accuracy.

Time point reported: persistent/refractory GD, antithyroid drugs over 5 years with positive TRAb. TCR sequences were obtained from RNA taken from PBMCs. The CDR3 loop spans 12 amino acids. Germline CDR1 and CDR2: SNHLY and FYNNEI. Germline trimming cut 9 bases from V and 4 bases from J; bases unmatched to any gene: 4. The authors built TCR beta libraries using iRepertoire HTBI primers and Arm-PCR of CDR3 regions. From the multiplex PCR reads, TCRdb called clonotypes with MiXCR, one entry per CDR3 protein. The data hold 310,000 or so distinct CDR3 sequences, with more than 20% observed a single time. The source is a female donor with Graves disease. The sequences come from peripheral blood mononuclear cells (PBMCs), collected when the disease was refractory, from a patient treated with antithyroid drugs. The chain joins TRBV2 to TRBJ2-3; TRBD2 agrees at 7 bases. This CDR3 is CARQREADTQYF. The CDR3 coding sequence is TGTGCCAGGCAACGGGAGGCAGATACGCAGTATTTT.